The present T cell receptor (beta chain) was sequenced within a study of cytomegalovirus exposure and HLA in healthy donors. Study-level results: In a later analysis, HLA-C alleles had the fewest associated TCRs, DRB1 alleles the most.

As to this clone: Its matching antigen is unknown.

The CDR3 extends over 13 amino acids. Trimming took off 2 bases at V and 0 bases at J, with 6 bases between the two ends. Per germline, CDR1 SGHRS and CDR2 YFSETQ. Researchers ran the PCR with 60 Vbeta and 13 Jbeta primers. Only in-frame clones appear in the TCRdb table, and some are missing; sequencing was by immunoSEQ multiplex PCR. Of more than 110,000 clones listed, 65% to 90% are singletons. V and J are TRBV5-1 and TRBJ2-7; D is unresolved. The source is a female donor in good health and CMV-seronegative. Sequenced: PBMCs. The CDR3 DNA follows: TGCGCCAGCAGCTTTCCGGGCTCCTACGAGCAGTACTTC. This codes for CASSFPGSYEQYF. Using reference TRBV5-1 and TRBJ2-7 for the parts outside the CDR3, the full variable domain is KAGVTQTPRYLIKTRGQQVTLSCSPISGHRSVSWYQQTPGQGLQFLFEYFSETQRNKGNFPGRFSGRQFSNSRSEMNVSTLELGDSALYLCASSFPGSYEQYFGPGTRLTVT.